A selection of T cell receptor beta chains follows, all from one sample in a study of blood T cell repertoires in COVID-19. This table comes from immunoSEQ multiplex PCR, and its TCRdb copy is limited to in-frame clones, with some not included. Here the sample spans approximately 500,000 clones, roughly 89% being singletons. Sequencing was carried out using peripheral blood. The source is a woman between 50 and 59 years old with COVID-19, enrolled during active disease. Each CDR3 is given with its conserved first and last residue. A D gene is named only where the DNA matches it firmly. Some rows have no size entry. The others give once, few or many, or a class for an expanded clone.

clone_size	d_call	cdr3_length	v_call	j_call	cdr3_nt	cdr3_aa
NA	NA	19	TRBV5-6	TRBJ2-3	TGTGCCAGCACCCCCAGTGGCCAGCCCGGTCCGACTAGCACAGATACGCAGTATTTT	CASTPSGQPGPTSTDTQYF
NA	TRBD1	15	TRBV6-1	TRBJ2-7	TGTGCCAGCAGTGAAGGGTGGACAGGTTCCTACGAGCAGTACTTC	CASSEGWTGSYEQYF
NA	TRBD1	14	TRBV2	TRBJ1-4	TGTGCCAGCAGCGCCGACAGGGTTAATGAAAAACTGTTTTTT	CASSADRVNEKLFF
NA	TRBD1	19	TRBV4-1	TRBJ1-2	TGCGCCAGCAGCCATTTAACTCGACAGGGGGCACCGGGCGGCTATGGCTACACCTTC	CASSHLTRQGAPGGYGYTF
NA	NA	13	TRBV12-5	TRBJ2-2	TGTGCTAGTGGTTTGTATCCCTACCGGGAGCTGTTTTTT	CASGLYPYRELFF
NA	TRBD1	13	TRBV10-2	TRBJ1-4	TGCGCCAGCAGGGACAGGGGGCGTGAAAAACTGTTTTTT	CASRDRGREKLFF
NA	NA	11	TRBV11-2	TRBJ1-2	TGTGCCAGCAGCTTCGGCTATGGCTACACCTTC	CASSFGYGYTF
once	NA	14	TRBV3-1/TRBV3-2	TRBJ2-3	TGTGCCAGCAGCCCCGGGCTAGCGACAGATACGCAGTATTTT	CASSPGLATDTQYF
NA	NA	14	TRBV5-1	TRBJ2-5	TGCGCCAGCAGCCCGTACGAGGGTAGCGAGACCCAGTACTTC	CASSPYEGSETQYF
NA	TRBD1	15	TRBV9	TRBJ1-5	TGTGCCAGCAGCGTAGGAGACAGGGGGAATCAGCCCCAGCATTTT	CASSVGDRGNQPQHF
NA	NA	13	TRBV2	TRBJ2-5	TGTGCCAACGCACAGGGCCTCCAAGAGACCCAGTACTTC	CANAQGLQETQYF
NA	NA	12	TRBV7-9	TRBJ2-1	TGTGCCAGCAGCCTCACTAGTGAGGAACAGTTCTTC	CASSLTSEEQFF
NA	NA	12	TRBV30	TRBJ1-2	TGTGCCTGGAGTGCCGGGAACTATGGCTACACCTTC	CAWSAGNYGYTF
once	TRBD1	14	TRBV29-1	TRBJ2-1	TGCAGCGTTGACAGGGGGCTTTCCTACAATGAGCAGTTCTTC	CSVDRGLSYNEQFF
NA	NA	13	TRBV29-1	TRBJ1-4	TGCAGCGTTGAGGTCGGGGGAGGAGAAAAACTGTTTTTT	CSVEVGGGEKLFF
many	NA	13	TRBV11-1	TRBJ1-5	TGTGCCAGCAGCCTCTTCCCCGATCAGCCCCAGCATTTT	CASSLFPDQPQHF
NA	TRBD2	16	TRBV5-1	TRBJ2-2	TGCGCCAGCAGCTTGGAGGTAGCGGGGGGAACCGGGGAGCTGTTTTTT	CASSLEVAGGTGELFF
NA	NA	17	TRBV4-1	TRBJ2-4	TGCGCCAGCAGCCAAGATCTCGGACTGAGAGCCAAAAACATTCAGTACTTC	CASSQDLGLRAKNIQYF
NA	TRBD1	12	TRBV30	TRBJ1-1	TGTGCCTGGACAGGGACAGGAGCTGAAGCTTTCTTT	CAWTGTGAEAFF
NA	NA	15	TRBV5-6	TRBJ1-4	TGTGCCAGCAGCTTGGCCCGAACTCTAGATGGAAAACTGTTTTTT	CASSLARTLDGKLFF
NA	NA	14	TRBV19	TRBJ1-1	TGTGCCAGTAGTATGGACAGCGTGAACACTGAAGCTTTCTTT	CASSMDSVNTEAFF
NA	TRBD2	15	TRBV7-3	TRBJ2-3	TGTGCCAGCAGCTCAACGAGCGGGGGGCAGTATACGCAGTATTTT	CASSSTSGGQYTQYF
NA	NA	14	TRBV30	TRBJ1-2	TGTGCCTGGGCCTGGGGGGTTGTCATCGATGGCTACACCTTC	CAWAWGVVIDGYTF
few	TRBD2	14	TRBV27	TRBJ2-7	TGTGCCAGCCGCAGCGGGGGGGCCGCCTACGAGCAGTACTTC	CASRSGGAAYEQYF
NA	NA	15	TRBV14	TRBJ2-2	TGTGCCAGCAGCCATAGGGGGGGACCCACCGGGGAGCTGTTTTTT	CASSHRGGPTGELFF
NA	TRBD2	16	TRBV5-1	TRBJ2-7	TGCGCCAGCAGCCGCGACCGACAACTAGCGACCTACGAGCAGTACTTC	CASSRDRQLATYEQYF
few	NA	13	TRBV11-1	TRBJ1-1	TGTGCCAGCAGTTTTAAAGCGAACACTGAAGCTTTCTTT	CASSFKANTEAFF
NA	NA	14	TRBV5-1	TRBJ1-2	TGCGCCAGAGCAGGGATCTCTACTAACTATGGCTACACCTTC	CARAGISTNYGYTF
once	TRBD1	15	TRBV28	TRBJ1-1	TGTGCCAGCAGCCGTCGGGGACAGGGGAACACTGAAGCTTTCTTT	CASSRRGQGNTEAFF
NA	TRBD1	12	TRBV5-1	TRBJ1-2	TGCGCCAGCAGCTTTCAGGGGGACGGCTACACCTTC	CASSFQGDGYTF